This T cell receptor beta chain appears in the sequencing data of a study of early T cells in non-severe SARS-CoV-2 infection. Turning to the study itself: Sequencing of bulk RNA from unsorted whole blood was done, without chain pairing. Regarding the study as a whole: Matches to VDJdb favored anti-spike CD8 responses and missed private and CD4 specificities.

Attachment of unique molecular identifiers to individual cDNA molecules was performed. Each CDR3 protein is one row after TCRdb ran MiXCR on the 5' RACE reads. The data hold about 80,000 distinct CDR3 sequences, with approximately 12% observed a single time. V lost 3 bases, J lost 0 bases, and 27 bases lay in between. The CDR3 extends over 21 amino acids. On this clonotype: Antigen unknown.

The receptor was isolated from an adult who was a healthcare worker with PCR-confirmed SARS-CoV-2 infection or an uninfected control (not recorded which). The sequenced sample consisted of whole blood. The chain uses TRBV12-3 or TRBV12-4 and TRBJ1-3, with D tentatively TRBD1 (5 bases). CDR3 DNA sequence: TGTGCCAGCAGTTTTTTGTCTGGGACGTCAACCTTCATCCTCTCTGGAAACACCATATATTTT. Its protein is CASSFLSGTSTFILSGNTIYF.